These 21 T cell receptor beta chains came from one sample sequenced in a study of blood T cell repertoires in COVID-19. Some clones are missing from TCRdb's copy, which holds only in-frame ones; the method was immunoSEQ multiplex PCR. The profile shows fewer than 250,000 clones, approximately 88% of them singletons. Sequenced input: PBMCs or T cells enriched from blood (not recorded which). The source is a woman aged 25 to 39 with acute COVID-19.

V and J are TRBV10-3 and TRBJ2-1; the match to TRBD2 covers 7 bases. The trim removed 10 bases at V and 4 bases at J, leaving 7 bases unmatched. The length of the CDR3 is 13 residues. CDR1 is ENHRY and CDR2 is SYGVKD in the germline V gene. The CDR3 DNA is TGTGCCACCGCGGGGGACCGATACAATGAGCAGTTCTTC. Residues: CATAGDRYNEQFF.

The V and J genes are TRBV15 and TRBJ1-4; D is possibly TRBD1 (6 bases). The CDR3 totals 15 residues. Trimming took 1 base from V and 6 from J, leaving 12 bases between them. Germline V gene sequence: CDR1 LNHNV, CDR2 YYDKDF (reference sequence). The CDR3 reads CATSRVSRGDEKLFF. The CDR3 nucleotides are TGTGCCACCAGCAGAGTGAGCAGGGGAGATGAAAAACTGTTTTTT.

The V and J genes are TRBV19 and TRBJ1-1; D gene ambiguous. CDR1 LNHDA and CDR2 SQIVND come from the germline V gene (reference sequence). CDR3 size: 13 residues. The V gene lost 3 bases and the J gene lost 4 bases, with 9 bases spanning the gap. The CDR3 region is CASSIGEGTEAFF. The CDR3 region has the DNA TGTGCCAGTAGTATCGGGGAGGGCACTGAAGCTTTCTTT.

The chain employs TRBV7-9 and TRBJ1-4, with D unresolved. CDR1 SEHNR and CDR2 FQNEAQ come from the germline V gene (reference sequence). The CDR3 spans 13 residues. Trimming shortened V by 11 bases and J by 7 bases, and 17 bases separated the two germline ends. The CDR3 sequence: CAWRGSAGEKLFF. The CDR3 DNA follows: TGTGCCTGGAGAGGGTCCGCAGGTGAAAAACTGTTTTTT.

The gene calls are TRBV6-5 and TRBJ1-2, with a weak D call TRBD1 (5 bases). CDR1 is MNHEY and CDR2 is SVGAGI in the germline V gene. CDR3 size: 11 residues. The CDR3 protein is CVSGGRGGYTF. Here the CDR3 DNA reads TGTGTCTCGGGGGGTAGGGGTGGCTACACCTTC.

The CDR3 here is CASSLTRDSNYGYTF. The CDR3 DNA is TGTGCCAGCAGCTTAACCCGGGACAGTAACTATGGCTACACCTTC. The gene calls are TRBV7-2 and TRBJ1-2; 7 bases line up with TRBD1. This CDR3 comprises 15 residues. The V gene end was trimmed by 2 bases and the J gene end by 1 base; junction bases not matched to a gene: 4. The germline CDR1 and CDR2 sequences are SGHTA and FQGNSA.

The sample holds one count of this clone. The chain carries TRBV30 and TRBJ1-1; a weak D match, TRBD1 (5 bases). Trimming took 1 base from V and 2 from J, leaving 20 bases between them. The CDR3 has 17 residues. CDR1 GTSNPN and CDR2 SVGIG come from the germline V gene (reference sequence). CDR3 nucleotide sequence: TGTGCCTGGAGTGCCGGGACTTCTTGGTCGGTCAACACTGAAGCTTTCTTT. Residues: CAWSAGTSWSVNTEAFF. Full variable domain (rest looked up from reference TRBV30 and TRBJ1-1): SQTIHQWPATLVQPVGSPLSLECTVEGTSNPNLYWYRQAAGRGLQLLFYSVGIGQISSEVPQNLSASRPQDRQFILSSKKLLLSDSGFYLCAWSAGTSWSVNTEAFFGQGTRLTVV.

This clone occurred once. The chain is built from TRBV18 and TRBJ1-2; the D is unclear. Germline CDR1 KGHSH, CDR2 LQKENI. V was trimmed by 8 bases and J by 8 bases, leaving 21 bases between them. CDR3 size: 14 residues. The CDR3 loop reads CASPQGIGMEGYTF. The CDR3 DNA sequence: TGTGCCAGCCCCCAAGGAATAGGAATGGAGGGCTACACCTTC.

The J gene is TRBJ2-1, the V gene TRBV7-2, with 7 bases fitting TRBD1. Germline trimming cut 3 bases from V and 8 bases from J; bases unmatched to any gene: 7. The CDR3 covers 14 residues. Germline loops: CDR1 SGHTA, CDR2 FQGNSA. CDR3 in amino acids: CASSFRGFGDEQFF. In DNA, the CDR3 is TGTGCCAGCAGCTTCAGGGGGTTTGGCGATGAGCAGTTCTTC. Full variable domain (missing parts from reference TRBV7-2 and TRBJ2-1): GAGVSQSPSNKVTEKGKDVELRCDPISGHTALYWYRQSLGQGLEFLIYFQGNSAPDKSGLPSDRFSAERTGGSVSTLTIQRTQQEDSAVYLCASSFRGFGDEQFFGPGTRLTVL.

The J gene is TRBJ2-5, the V gene TRBV6-2 or TRBV6-3; D may be TRBD1 (6 bases). V gave up 6 bases and J gave up 0 bases, with 17 bases separating them. The CDR3 is 16 residues long. From germline, CDR1 is MNHEY and CDR2 SVGEGT. CDR3 sequence: CASSLGDTPYQETQYF. DNA of the CDR3: TGTGCCAGCAGCCTCGGGGACACCCCGTACCAAGAGACCCAGTACTTC.

The V gene is TRBV3-1 (or the pseudogene TRBV3-2), the J gene TRBJ2-1, with 7 bases lining up with TRBD2. Trimming took 0 bases from V and 6 from J; bases not matched to a gene: 11. Germline V gene data show CDR1 as LGHDT and CDR2 as YNNKEL (reference sequence). The CDR3 has 17 residues. As DNA, the CDR3 is TGTGCCAGCAGCCAAGAGCCGGGGGGTAGTGACCTCAATGAGCAGTTCTTC. Its protein is CASSQEPGGSDLNEQFF.

The rearrangement joins TRBV30 to TRBJ1-3; 7 positions match TRBD1. Germline V gives CDR1 GTSNPN, CDR2 SVGIG (reference sequence). This CDR3 comprises 14 residues. V shed 5 bases, J shed 6 bases, and the junction held 10 bases outside the gene matches. Here the CDR3 reads CAWADRFRTNTIYF. The DNA of the CDR3 is TGTGCCTGGGCGGACAGGTTCCGGACAAACACCATATATTTT.

As regards this clone: The same CDR3 is also encoded by other DNA sequences in this sample. The chain has TRBV6-5 and TRBJ2-3; possible D gene TRBD1, 5 bases. V gave up 0 bases and J gave up 1 base, with 8 bases separating them. Looked up from germline, CDR1 is MNHEY and CDR2 is SVGAGI. This CDR3 is built from 15 residues. The CDR3 loop reads CASSYSGQGTDTQYF. The CDR3 DNA reads TGTGCCAGCAGTTACTCGGGGCAGGGCACAGATACGCAGTATTTT.

The chain uses TRBV15 and TRBJ1-3; D possibly corresponds to TRBD1 (6 bases). CDR3 length equals 16 residues. Trimming pared 0 bases from V and 2 bases from J, leaving 11 bases between. Germline V gene data show CDR1 as LNHNV and CDR2 as YYDKDF (reference sequence). Here the CDR3 reads CATSRDKHRAGNTIYF. The CDR3 nucleotides are TGTGCCACCAGCAGAGATAAACACAGGGCTGGAAACACCATATATTTT.

This clone came up once. The V and J genes are TRBV27 and TRBJ1-1; D unresolved. With 2 bases removed from V and 1 base from J, the gap between germline ends came to 11 bases. The CDR3 extends over 15 amino acids. Germline assignment: CDR1 MNHEY and CDR2 SMNVEV (reference sequence). The chain's CDR3 is CASSLVLAGNTEAFF. CDR3 coding DNA: TGTGCCAGCAGTTTAGTCCTGGCGGGGAACACTGAAGCTTTCTTT.

This clone was counted at least ten times. The chain couples TRBV6-4 to TRBJ2-3, with TRBD2 as a possible D gene (6 bases). CDR1 MRHNA and CDR2 SNTAGT come from the germline V gene. CDR3 size: 15 residues. Trimming left V 0 bases short and J 2 bases short, with 9 bases between. CDR3 nucleotide sequence: TGTGCCAGCAGTGACTCCGGCGGGGCCACAGATACGCAGTATTTT. Translated: CASSDSGGATDTQYF.

The CDR3 sequence: CASTSGSLNSPLHF. The CDR3, as DNA: TGTGCCAGCACCTCCGGGTCTCTGAATTCACCCCTCCACTTT. The J gene is TRBJ1-6, the V gene TRBV5-4; D remains unclear. The germline V and J ends were trimmed by 6 bases and 7 bases, with 14 bases remaining between them. The CDR3 covers 14 residues. Looked up from germline, CDR1 is SGHNT and CDR2 is YYREEE (reference sequence). Full variable domain (outside the CDR3, taken from reference TRBV5-4 and TRBJ1-6): ETGVTQSPTHLIKTRGQQVTLRCSSQSGHNTVSWYQQALGQGPQFIFQYYREEENGRGNFPPRFSGLQFPNYSSELNVNALELDDSALYLCASTSGSLNSPLHFGNGTRLTVT.

The chain is built from TRBV5-5 and TRBJ2-5; the match to TRBD1 covers 7 bases. Germline values: CDR1 SGHKS, CDR2 YYEKEE (reference sequence). The CDR3 is 14 residues long. Unmatched junction bases numbered 4, after V lost 4 bases and J lost 1 base. The CDR3 loop reads CASSPWDSQETQYF. For the CDR3, the DNA is TGTGCCAGCAGCCCTTGGGACAGCCAAGAGACCCAGTACTTC.

The chain employs TRBV14 and TRBJ2-7, with no clear D. Per germline, CDR1 SGHDN and CDR2 FVKESK. Trimming cost V 2 bases and J 5 bases, with 13 bases left between them. The CDR3 length is 14 residues. CDR3 bases: TGTGCCAGCAGCCAATTGAAGCCTAGGAACGAGCAGTACTTC. This translates into CASSQLKPRNEQYF.

V is TRBV6-5 and J is TRBJ1-1, with D maybe TRBD1 (5 bases). The V gene's germline CDR1 is MNHEY and CDR2 SVGAGI. The CDR3 totals 16 residues. V was cut by 1 base and J by 1 base, with 13 bases left in between. In nucleotides, the CDR3 is TGTGCCAGCAGTTACTATGGACAAGCCGCGAACACTGAAGCTTTCTTT. Translating it yields CASSYYGQAANTEAFF.

The chain uses TRBV2 and TRBJ1-1; D call uncertain. Deletions cut 7 bases from V and 7 bases from J, with 13 bases between. The CDR3 has 12 amino acids. From germline, CDR1 is SNHLY and CDR2 FYNNEI. The CDR3 protein is CASTESAGEAFF. DNA of the CDR3: TGTGCCAGCACCGAGTCAGCGGGTGAAGCTTTCTTT.